Shown below are 5 T cell receptor beta chains from a single sample sequenced in a study of blood T cell repertoires in COVID-19. Libraries were prepared by immunoSEQ multiplex PCR; TCRdb keeps only in-frame clonotypes and omits some of them. The data hold about 210,000 clones, with just over 85% observed a single time. The sample consisted of peripheral blood. The receptors come from a man in his late teens or twenties with active or convalescent COVID-19.

The chain uses TRBV5-6 and TRBJ2-7, with D perhaps TRBD1 (7 bases). V dropped 6 bases and J dropped 6 bases, with 16 bases sitting between them. Germline loops: CDR1 SGHDT, CDR2 YYEEEE. CDR3 length equals 13 residues. CDR3 in DNA: TGTGCCAGCAACCAGGGGGGTGGGGGCGAGCAGTACTTC. Its translation is CASNQGGGGEQYF.

This clone was seen only a few times. The chain uses TRBV6-2 or TRBV6-3 and TRBJ2-7; a weak D match, TRBD2 (5 bases). The CDR3 covers 12 residues. Germline V gene data show CDR1 as MNHEY and CDR2 as SVGEGT. V lost 5 bases to trimming and J lost 0 bases, with 5 bases between them. The CDR3 loop is CASSRDSYEQYF. DNA for the CDR3: TGTGCCAGCAGTCGGGACTCCTACGAGCAGTACTTC.

The chain is built from TRBV4-1 and TRBJ1-4; 11 bases are a match to TRBD1. Germline V gene data show CDR1 as MGHRA and CDR2 as YSYEKL. The CDR3 spans 16 residues. V was clipped by 3 bases and J by 8 bases; unmatched bases: 8. Here the CDR3 reads CASSQRPGQGEEKLFF. The CDR3 DNA sequence: TGCGCCAGCAGCCAGAGACCGGGACAGGGGGAGGAAAAACTGTTTTTT.

CDR3 in amino acids: CASSLRQGLAGWSDTQYF. The CDR3 region has the DNA TGTGCCAGCAGCCTCAGGCAGGGACTAGCGGGTTGGTCAGATACGCAGTATTTT. The chain couples TRBV7-9 to TRBJ2-3; 12 bases fit TRBD2. Germline CDR1 reads SEHNR; CDR2 reads FQNEAQ (reference sequence). J was trimmed by 4 bases and V by 5 bases; bases with no gene match: 13. The CDR3 extends over 18 amino acids.

This clone has only one observation. V gene TRBV7-8 combines with J gene TRBJ2-3, with 10 bases aligning to TRBD2. Germline-derived CDR1 and CDR2 are SGHVS and FQNEAQ. CDR3 length: 15 residues. With 2 bases clipped from V and 2 bases from J, the junction kept 1 base outside the gene matches. The CDR3 region is CASSLLAGATDTQYF. For the CDR3, the DNA is TGTGCCAGCAGCTTACTAGCGGGAGCCACAGATACGCAGTATTTT.